This note documents a single T cell receptor (beta chain) sequence. The target antigen is unknown. The data originate from a study of T-cell memory formation after mild COVID-19. Germline V gives CDR1 SGDLS, CDR2 YYNGEE. The J segment lost 8 bases and the V segment lost 0 bases, leaving 9 bases of the junction unmatched. The length of the CDR3 is 17 residues. The study, taken as a whole, reports: Clones which contracted sat mainly in CM and EM if CD4+, and in EMRA if CD8+. Pre-infection memory contained some responding clones, which suggested that cross-reactive memory had joined.

TCRdb reanalysed the 5' RACE reads using MiXCR and keeps one entry per CDR3 protein. The sample holds about 560,000 distinct CDR3 sequences; around 17% are singletons and the top ten take 12%. The sequence was collected from an adult woman who had mild COVID-19 (a few samples of this study predate the infection). Cell type and time point are not known. Sample: PBMCs or a T cell subset sorted from them (not recorded which). The chain has TRBV9 and TRBJ1-6; 9 bases are a match to TRBD1. The CDR3 reads CASSVAPGQGGHSPLHF. Written as DNA, the CDR3 is TGTGCCAGCAGCGTAGCCCCGGGACAGGGAGGGCATTCACCCCTCCACTTT.